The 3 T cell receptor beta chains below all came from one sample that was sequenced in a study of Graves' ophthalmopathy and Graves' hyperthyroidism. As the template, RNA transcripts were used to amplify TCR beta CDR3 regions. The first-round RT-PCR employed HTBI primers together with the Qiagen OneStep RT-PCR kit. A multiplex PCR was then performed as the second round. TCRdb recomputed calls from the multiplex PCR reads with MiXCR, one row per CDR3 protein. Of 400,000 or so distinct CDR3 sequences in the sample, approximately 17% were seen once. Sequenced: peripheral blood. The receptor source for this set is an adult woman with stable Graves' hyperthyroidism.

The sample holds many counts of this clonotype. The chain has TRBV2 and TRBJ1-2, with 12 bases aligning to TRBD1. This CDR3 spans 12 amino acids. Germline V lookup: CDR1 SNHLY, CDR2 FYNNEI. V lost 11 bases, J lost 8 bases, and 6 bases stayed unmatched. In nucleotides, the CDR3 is TGTGCCCTGGGACAGGGGGCGGGCGGCTACACCTTC. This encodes CALGQGAGGYTF.

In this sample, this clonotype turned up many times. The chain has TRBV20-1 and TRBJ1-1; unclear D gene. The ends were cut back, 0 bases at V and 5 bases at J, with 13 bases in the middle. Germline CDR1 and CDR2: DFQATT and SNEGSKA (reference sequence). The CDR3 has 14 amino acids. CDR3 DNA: TGCAGTGCTAGAGATGGACCCGGGAATACTGAAGCTTTCTTT. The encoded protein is CSARDGPGNTEAFF.

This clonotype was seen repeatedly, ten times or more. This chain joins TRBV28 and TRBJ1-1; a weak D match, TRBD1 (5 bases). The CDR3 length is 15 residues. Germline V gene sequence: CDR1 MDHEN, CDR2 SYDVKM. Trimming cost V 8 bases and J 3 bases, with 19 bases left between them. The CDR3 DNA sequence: TGTGCCAGCGCCTATTCAGGGAGATCCCACACTGAAGCTTTCTTT. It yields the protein CASAYSGRSHTEAFF.